This T cell receptor beta chain was profiled in a study of blood T cell repertoires in COVID-19. Some clones are missing from TCRdb's copy, which holds only in-frame ones; the method was immunoSEQ multiplex PCR. The data contain about 170,000 clones, about 85% of them singletons. Sequencing was carried out using peripheral blood. This TCR came from a woman between 65 and 79 years old with COVID-19, enrolled during active disease.

CDR3 residues: CASSLAGLVVNEQFF. CDR3 sequence (DNA): TGCGCCAGCAGCTTGGCAGGACTAGTCGTCAATGAGCAGTTCTTC. The rearrangement joins TRBV5-1 to TRBJ2-1; 7 bases line up with TRBD2. This CDR3 is built from 15 residues. The junction had 6 bases not matched to a gene; V was cut back by 0 bases and J by 6 bases. Per germline, CDR1 SGHRS and CDR2 YFSETQ.